This T cell receptor (beta chain) stems from a study of identical twins. Study-wide findings and caveats: Conclusions leaned on cross-sectional statistical analysis and did not track the same donors over time. Insertions were fewer in abundant cord blood beta clonotypes, whereas memory repertoires showed none of this pattern. Twin pairs' shared out-of-frame alpha sequences were enriched in low generation probability.

Trimming removed 1 base from V and 1 base from J, with 13 bases in between. CDR3 length: 16 amino acids. In its sample, this clonotype was seen many times. Its target is unknown. From the 5' RACE reads, TCRdb called clonotypes with MiXCR, one entry per CDR3 protein. The sample contains about 720,000 distinct CDR3 sequences, 8% to 9% of which appear only once. These data also featured in a second study, about yellow fever vaccine responses in identical twins.

V and J are TRBV12-3 or TRBV12-4 and TRBJ2-5; D possibly uses TRBD1 or TRBD2 (6 bases each). The sequence was collected from a woman in her late teens or twenties in good health. The sequenced sample consisted of PBMCs. CDR3 sequence: CASSLDEGGGQETQYF. The CDR3 nucleotides read TGTGCCAGCAGTTTAGACGAGGGGGGCGGCCAAGAGACCCAGTACTTC.